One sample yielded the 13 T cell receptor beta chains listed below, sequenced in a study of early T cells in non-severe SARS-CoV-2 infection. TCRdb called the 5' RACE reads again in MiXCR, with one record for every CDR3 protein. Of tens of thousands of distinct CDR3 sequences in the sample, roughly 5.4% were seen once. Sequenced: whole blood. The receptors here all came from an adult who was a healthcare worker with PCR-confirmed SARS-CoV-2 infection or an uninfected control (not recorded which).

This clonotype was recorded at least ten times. The CDR3 is CASSQVTRPGNTIYF. In DNA form, the CDR3 reads TGCGCCAGCAGCCAAGTTACCAGGCCAGGAAACACCATATATTTT. The V and J genes are TRBV4-3 and TRBJ1-3, with D unresolved. This CDR3 comprises 15 residues. Per the germline V gene, CDR1 is LGHNA and CDR2 is YSLEER. V dropped 1 base and J dropped 4 bases, with 11 bases sitting between them.

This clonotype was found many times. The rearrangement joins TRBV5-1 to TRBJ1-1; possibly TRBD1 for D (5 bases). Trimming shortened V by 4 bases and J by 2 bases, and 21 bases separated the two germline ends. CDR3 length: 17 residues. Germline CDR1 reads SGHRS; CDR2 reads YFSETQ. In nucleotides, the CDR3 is TGCGCCAGCAGCCTGGGGACGAGGGCTTTTCGCAACACTGAAGCTTTCTTT. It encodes CASSLGTRAFRNTEAFF.

DNA of the CDR3: TGTGCCAGCAGCCCTCTCGTGCAAAAAGTGACCTACGAGCAGTACTTC. Encoded protein: CASSPLVQKVTYEQYF. The rearrangement links TRBV28 to TRBJ2-7; no definite D call. The germline V gene encodes CDR1 MDHEN and CDR2 SYDVKM. Trimming removed 6 bases at V and 2 bases at J, with 20 bases between. CDR3 length: 16 residues.

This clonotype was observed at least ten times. The CDR3 nucleotides are TGTGCTCTCGGGGGGGCCAACTACAATGAGCAGTTCTTC. Translating gives CALGGANYNEQFF. The rearrangement links TRBV28 to TRBJ2-1; 8 nucleotides line up with TRBD2. This CDR3 is built from 13 residues. Germline values: CDR1 MDHEN, CDR2 SYDVKM.

The CDR3 DNA follows: TGTGCCAGCTCACCAGGGACAGGCGAAGAGACCCAGTACTTC. Translating it yields CASSPGTGEETQYF. V is TRBV18 and J is TRBJ2-5; 8 bases are a match to TRBD1. After removal of 2 bases from V and 3 bases from J, the junction contained 2 bases not matched to a gene. The germline CDR1 and CDR2 sequences are KGHSH and LQKENI. CDR3 size: 14 residues.

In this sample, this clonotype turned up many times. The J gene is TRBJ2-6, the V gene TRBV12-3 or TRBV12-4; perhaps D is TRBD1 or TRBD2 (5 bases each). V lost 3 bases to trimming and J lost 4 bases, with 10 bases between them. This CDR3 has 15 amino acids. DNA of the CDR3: TGTGCCAGCAGTTTGGGGGATCCAGGGGCCAACGTCCTGACTTTC. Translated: CASSLGDPGANVLTF.

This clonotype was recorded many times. CDR3 nucleotide sequence: TGTGCCAGCGCCCCTAGACTAGCCAATGAGCAGTTCTTC. Translation: CASAPRLANEQFF. The rearrangement joins TRBV6-2 or TRBV6-3 to TRBJ2-1; the match to TRBD2 covers 7 bases. Per the germline V gene, CDR1 is MNHEY and CDR2 is SVGEGT. J gave up 6 bases and V 8 bases, and 7 bases lay outside the gene matches. The CDR3 extends over 13 amino acids.

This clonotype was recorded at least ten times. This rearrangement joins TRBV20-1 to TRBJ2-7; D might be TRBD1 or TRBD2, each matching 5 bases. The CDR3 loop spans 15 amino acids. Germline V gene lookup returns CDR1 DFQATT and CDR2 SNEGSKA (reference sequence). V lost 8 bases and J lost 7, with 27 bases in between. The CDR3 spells CSPPGPTEPPGEQYF. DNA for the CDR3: TGCAGTCCTCCGGGACCCACCGAACCCCCAGGAGAGCAGTACTTC.

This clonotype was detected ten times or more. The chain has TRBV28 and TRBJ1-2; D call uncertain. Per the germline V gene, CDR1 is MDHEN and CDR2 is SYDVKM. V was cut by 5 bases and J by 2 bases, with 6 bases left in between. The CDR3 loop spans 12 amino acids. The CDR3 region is CASSVVNYGYTF. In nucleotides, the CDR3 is TGTGCCAGCAGTGTGGTGAACTATGGCTACACCTTC.

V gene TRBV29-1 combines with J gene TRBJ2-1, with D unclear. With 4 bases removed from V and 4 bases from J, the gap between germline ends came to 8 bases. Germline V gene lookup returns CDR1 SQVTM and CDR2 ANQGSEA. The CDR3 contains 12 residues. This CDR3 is CSVVLRYNEQFF. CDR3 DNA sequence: TGCAGCGTTGTGCTAAGGTACAATGAGCAGTTCTTC.

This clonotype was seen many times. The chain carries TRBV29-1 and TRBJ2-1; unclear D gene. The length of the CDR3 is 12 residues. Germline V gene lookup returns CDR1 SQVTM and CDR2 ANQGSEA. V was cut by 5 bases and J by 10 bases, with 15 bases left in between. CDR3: CSVWEYTREQFF. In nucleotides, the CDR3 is TGCAGCGTTTGGGAATACACTCGCGAGCAGTTCTTC.

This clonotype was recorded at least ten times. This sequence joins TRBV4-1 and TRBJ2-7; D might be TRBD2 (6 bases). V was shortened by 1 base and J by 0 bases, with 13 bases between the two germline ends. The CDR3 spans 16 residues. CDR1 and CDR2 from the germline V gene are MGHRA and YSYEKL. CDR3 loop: CASSQVGLKGSYEQYF. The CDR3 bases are TGCGCCAGCAGCCAAGTGGGACTCAAGGGCTCCTACGAGCAGTACTTC.

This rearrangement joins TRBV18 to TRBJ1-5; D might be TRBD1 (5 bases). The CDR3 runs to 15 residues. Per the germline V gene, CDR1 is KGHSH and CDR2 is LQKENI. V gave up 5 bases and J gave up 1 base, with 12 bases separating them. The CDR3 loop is CASSTRDGSNQPQHF. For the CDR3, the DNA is TGTGCCAGCTCAACCCGGGACGGAAGCAATCAGCCCCAGCATTTT.